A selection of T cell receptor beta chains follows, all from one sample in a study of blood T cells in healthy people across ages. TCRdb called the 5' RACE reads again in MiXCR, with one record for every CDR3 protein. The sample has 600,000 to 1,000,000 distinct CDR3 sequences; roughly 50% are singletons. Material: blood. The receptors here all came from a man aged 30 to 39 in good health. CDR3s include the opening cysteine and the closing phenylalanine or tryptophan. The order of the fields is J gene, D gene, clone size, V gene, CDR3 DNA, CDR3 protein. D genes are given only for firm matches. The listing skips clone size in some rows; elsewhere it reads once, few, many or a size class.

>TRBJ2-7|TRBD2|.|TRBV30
TGTGCCTGGAGTTTACTAGCGGGACGGTACGAGCAGTACTTC
CAWSLLAGRYEQYF
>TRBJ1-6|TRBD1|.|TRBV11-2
TGTGCCAGCAGTCGAAGGGTTGGGACAGGGGATTCACCCCTCCACTTT
CASSRRVGTGDSPLHF
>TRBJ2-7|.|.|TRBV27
TGTGCCAGCAGTTTCGGGCAAACACAAGACCAGTACTTC
CASSFGQTQDQYF
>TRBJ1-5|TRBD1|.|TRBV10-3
TGTGCCATCAGTGAGCCCCCGGACAGGGATAATCAGCCCCAGCATTTT
CAISEPPDRDNQPQHF
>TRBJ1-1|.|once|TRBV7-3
TGTGCCAGCAGGTCACAGAGGAACACTGAAGCTTTCTTT
CASRSQRNTEAFF
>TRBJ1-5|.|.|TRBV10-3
TGTGCCATCAGTATCGACCAAAATCAGCCCCAGCATTTT
CAISIDQNQPQHF
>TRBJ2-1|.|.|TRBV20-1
TGCAGTGCTAGGCAAGACTCCTTAGCCTACAATGAGCAGTTCTTC
CSARQDSLAYNEQFF
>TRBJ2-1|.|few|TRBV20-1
TGCAGTGCTGAGACCTATAATGAGCAGTTCTTC
CSAETYNEQFF
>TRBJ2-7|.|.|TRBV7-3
TGTGCCAGCTCACCGAGTCCCGAAACCTACGAGCAGTACTTC
CASSPSPETYEQYF
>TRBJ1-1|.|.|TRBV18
TGTGCCAGCTCACCCACCCAGGGCGGGAACACTGAAGCTTTCTTT
CASSPTQGGNTEAFF
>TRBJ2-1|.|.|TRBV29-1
TGCAGCGTAGTCGTTGCGAATTACAATGAGCAGTTCTTC
CSVVVANYNEQFF
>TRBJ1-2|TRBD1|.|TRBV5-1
TGCGCCAGCAGCCCAGGGACAGGCTTAAACTATGGCTACACCTTC
CASSPGTGLNYGYTF
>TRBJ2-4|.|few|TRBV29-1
TGCAGCGTTGGTGAAGGTCGCCGAAACATTCAGTACTTC
CSVGEGRRNIQYF
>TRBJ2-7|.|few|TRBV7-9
TGTGCCAGCAGCTCGCCCTGGAGTAGCCCTGCGCAGTACTTC
CASSSPWSSPAQYF
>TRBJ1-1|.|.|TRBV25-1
TGTGCCAGCAGTGAACTCATGAACACTGAAGCTTTCTTT
CASSELMNTEAFF
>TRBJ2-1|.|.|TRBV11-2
TGTGCCAGCAGCTGGACTAACAATGAGCAGTTCTTC
CASSWTNNEQFF
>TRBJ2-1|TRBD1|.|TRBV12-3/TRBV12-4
TGTGCCAGCAGTTGGGGACAGGTGAAGCAGTTCTTC
CASSWGQVKQFF
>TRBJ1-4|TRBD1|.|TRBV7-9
TGTGCCAGCAGCTGGACAGGGGGTCGGCTGTTTTTT
CASSWTGGRLFF
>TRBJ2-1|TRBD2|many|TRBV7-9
TGTGCCAGCAGCCCTCGACTAGCGGGGGCTCAAGGTGAGCAGTTCTTC
CASSPRLAGAQGEQFF
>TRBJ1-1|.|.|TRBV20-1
TGCAGTGCTAGGGGGGGCGCGACTGAAGCTTTCTTT
CSARGGATEAFF
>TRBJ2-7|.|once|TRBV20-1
TGCAGTGCTTACCTACGGTGGGAGGTCTACGAGCAGTACTTC
CSAYLRWEVYEQYF
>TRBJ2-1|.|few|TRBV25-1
TGTGCCAGCAGTGAATTAGGAGCGGACCACTACAATGAGCAGTTCTTC
CASSELGADHYNEQFF